Detailed here is one T cell receptor (beta chain). Its antigen is not identified. This specimen belongs to a study of cytomegalovirus exposure and HLA in healthy donors. At the level of the study: The use of the same platform for the roughly 110 validation repertoires and the roughly 700 first-cohort repertoires was reported by a later analysis. Study-level results: Most observed TCR sequences were rare, whereas some public TCRs were detected in many donors. The investigators catalogued 150 to 200 TCR beta chains as cytomegalovirus-associated. The tendency of first-cohort TCR clusters to co-occur in the 120 validation repertoires was identified by a subsequent analysis.

Data came from immunoSEQ multiplex PCR; TCRdb stores just in-frame clones and leaves some out. The table lists roughly 250,000 clones, nearly 90% of them singletons. The CDR3 spans 14 residues. The V end lost 6 bases, the J end lost 0 bases, and 8 bases lay between the germline ends. Germline lookup yields CDR1 MNHNS and CDR2 SASEGT. The material sequenced was PBMCs. The chain has TRBV6-1 and TRBJ1-4; perhaps TRBD1 as D (5 bases). The sequence came from a young woman in good health and CMV-seronegative. The CDR3 is CASSRQPTNEKLFF. The CDR3 bases are TGTGCCAGCAGCCGACAGCCAACTAATGAAAAACTGTTTTTT.